This T cell receptor beta chain appears in the sequencing data of a study of T cells after yellow fever vaccination. Study conclusions and caveats: A large majority of primary-vaccination clones showed up again after the booster (about 97% CD4, 75% to 90% CD8).

The CDR3 has 15 amino acids. The V segment lost 4 bases and the J segment 8 bases; nucleotides outside the gene matches: 11. The germline V gene has CDR1 SGHRS and CDR2 YFSETQ. This clonotype was seen a handful of times. What it binds is unknown. TCRdb reprocessed the 5' RACE reads with MiXCR, giving one entry per CDR3 protein. This sample has approximately 260,000 distinct CDR3 sequences, with approximately 12% found just once. The source material was CD4+ T cells sorted from PBMCs, sampled 45 days after the yellow fever booster vaccination. V gene TRBV5-1 combines with J gene TRBJ2-1; 8 bases map to TRBD2. The TCR was taken from a man aged 25-45 years who received the YFV17D yellow fever vaccine. The CDR3: CASSGAGTRLYEQFF. The CDR3 bases are TGCGCCAGCAGCGGGGCCGGGACTAGACTCTATGAGCAGTTCTTC.